This TCR beta chain was captured by sequencing in a study of cytomegalovirus exposure and HLA in healthy donors. Study-wide findings and caveats: A missense variant in DCLRE1C was later tied to TCR beta V- and J-gene trimming. The authors enumerated over 150 TCR beta chains as linked to cytomegalovirus. In vitro work confirmed that a few CMV-associated chains recognize CMV antigens. Associated with HLA alleles at 0.05 false discovery rate in a later analysis were around 17,000 TCR beta sequences.

PCR involved 60 Vbeta and 13 Jbeta primers. Libraries were prepared by immunoSEQ multiplex PCR; TCRdb keeps only in-frame clonotypes and omits some of them. The sample has 160,000 or so clones; around four fifths are singletons. Turning to this clone: Its antigen is unidentified.

Sequenced sample: PBMCs. The TCR was taken from a woman aged 30 to 39 in good health and CMV-seronegative.

The CDR3 loop reads CASSSRLAGQETQYF. CDR3 coding DNA: TGTGCCAGCTCGTCCCGACTAGCGGGGCAAGAGACCCAGTACTTC. This chain uses TRBV18 with TRBJ2-5, with 11 bases lining up with TRBD2. The CDR3 consists of 15 residues. The germline V gene encodes CDR1 KGHSH and CDR2 LQKENI. V shed 6 bases, J shed 2 bases, and the junction held 5 bases outside the gene matches.